These 29 T cell receptor beta chains came from one sample sequenced in a study of cytomegalovirus exposure and HLA in healthy donors. The PCR had 60 Vbeta and 13 Jbeta primers. The assay was immunoSEQ multiplex PCR, and TCRdb's table has in-frame clones only and misses some. The table has over 150,000 clones, about 75% seen once. Sequenced sample: PBMCs. These receptors all come from a male donor in good health and CMV-seronegative.

The chain links TRBV6-1 to TRBJ1-1, with 7 bases matching TRBD1. Germline V lookup: CDR1 MNHNS, CDR2 SASEGT. V lost 7 bases to trimming and J lost 6 bases; unmatched junction nucleotides: 8. This CDR3 is 13 amino acids long. CDR3 sequence reads: CASNIPGQSEAFF. The CDR3 nucleotides read TGTGCCAGCAATATCCCGGGACAGTCTGAAGCTTTCTTT.

The CDR3 region is CASSLRLAGGPSLASYEQYF. CDR3 DNA sequence: TGTGCCAGCAGCTTACGGCTAGCGGGGGGGCCGTCCTTGGCTTCCTACGAGCAGTACTTC. J is TRBJ2-7 and V is TRBV7-3; 12 nucleotides agree with TRBD2. This CDR3 comprises 20 residues. Per the germline V gene, CDR1 is SGHTA and CDR2 is FQGTGA. V was pared by 2 bases and J by 1 base, with 15 bases of the junction left unmatched.

The chain links TRBV7-2 to TRBJ1-2; D possibly corresponds to TRBD1 (6 bases). The V gene lost 5 bases and the J gene lost 14 bases, with 24 bases spanning the gap. The CDR3 totals 14 residues. The germline V gene encodes CDR1 SGHTA and CDR2 FQGNSA. The CDR3 nucleotides are TGTGCCAGCAGCACACAACCACAGGGTCCCGTCATTACCTTC. This translates into CASSTQPQGPVITF.

This clone was seen just once. V gene TRBV28 combines with J gene TRBJ2-2, with D unresolved. Trimming removed 6 bases from V and 6 bases from J, with 8 bases in between. CDR3 length equals 12 residues. Germline V gives CDR1 MDHEN, CDR2 SYDVKM. The CDR3 reads CASRSQSGELFF. The CDR3 DNA is TGTGCCAGCAGGTCTCAGTCCGGGGAGCTGTTTTTT.

The chain has TRBV25-1 and TRBJ2-2; 10 nucleotides line up with TRBD1. CDR1 MGHDK and CDR2 SYGVNS come from the germline V gene. The CDR3 runs 16 residues. V lost 4 bases and J lost 5; bases outside the gene matches: 7. As DNA, the CDR3 is TGTGCCAGCAGTGGCAGACAGGGGGCCGAAACCGGGGAGCTGTTTTTT. Amino acids: CASSGRQGAETGELFF. The full variable domain, its missing parts supplied by reference TRBV25-1 and TRBJ2-2, is EADIYQTPRYLVIGTGKKITLECSQTMGHDKMYWYQQDPGMELHLIHYSYGVNSTEKGDLSSESTVSRIRTEHFPLTLESARPSHTSQYLCASSGRQGAETGELFFGEGSRLTVL.

The chain links TRBV6-4 to TRBJ1-2; TRBD1 matches 10 bases. The CDR3 totals 16 residues. CDR1 and CDR2 (germline): MRHNA, SNTAGT. V trimming: 4 bases; J trimming: 5 bases; junction bases outside the gene matches: 10. CDR3 region: CASSVTAGTGVYGYTF. For the CDR3, the DNA is TGTGCCAGCAGTGTTACCGCCGGGACAGGGGTATATGGCTACACCTTC.

CDR3 coding DNA: TGCGCCAGCAGACAGGGGATAGGGGGAGTCTCTGGGGCCAACGTCCTGACTTTC. This translates into CASRQGIGGVSGANVLTF. The V and J genes are TRBV5-1 and TRBJ2-6, with 7 positions matching TRBD1. V was pared by 5 bases and J by 0 bases, with 11 bases of the junction left unmatched. CDR1 is SGHRS, CDR2 YFSETQ, per germline. The length of the CDR3 is 18 residues.

The chain combines TRBV27 with TRBJ2-7, with a possible D match to TRBD1 (6 bases). Germline-derived CDR1 and CDR2 are MNHEY and SMNVEV (reference sequence). CDR3 length equals 14 residues. Trimming shortened V by 6 bases and J by 2 bases, and 14 bases separated the two germline ends. The CDR3 is CASSQGFNTYEQYF. CDR3 DNA: TGTGCCAGCAGCCAGGGGTTTAACACCTACGAGCAGTACTTC.

The chain is built from TRBV18 and TRBJ2-1; 9 nucleotides line up with TRBD1. The CDR3 has 16 amino acids. Trimming removed 0 bases from V and 2 bases from J; junction bases left unmatched: 2. The V gene's germline CDR1 is KGHSH and CDR2 LQKENI. The CDR3 spells CASSPPGTGTYNEQFF. The CDR3 DNA sequence: TGTGCCAGCTCACCACCGGGGACAGGGACCTACAATGAGCAGTTCTTC.

J is TRBJ1-4 and V is TRBV15; D might be TRBD1 (6 bases). V was cut by 0 bases and J by 7 bases, with 18 bases left in between. Germline V gene lookup returns CDR1 LNHNV and CDR2 YYDKDF (reference sequence). This CDR3 is 17 amino acids long. CDR3 amino acids: CATSRDLGAGGTEKLFF. In DNA, the CDR3 is TGTGCCACCAGCAGAGATCTGGGGGCGGGAGGGACTGAAAAACTGTTTTTT.

The gene calls are TRBV5-1 and TRBJ2-7; D perhaps matches TRBD1 (5 bases). Germline V gene sequence: CDR1 SGHRS, CDR2 YFSETQ. The CDR3 sequence is 12 residues long. The V end was cut by 2 bases, the J end by 4 bases, with 7 bases between. The CDR3: CASSFDSYEQYF. In DNA form, the CDR3 reads TGCGCCAGCAGCTTCGACAGTTACGAGCAGTACTTC.

The rearrangement joins TRBV19 to TRBJ1-5; D is ambiguous. The V end was cut by 1 base, the J end by 7 bases, with 11 bases between. There are 14 residues in the CDR3. Germline V gene data show CDR1 as LNHDA and CDR2 as SQIVND (reference sequence). The CDR3, as DNA: TGTGCCAGTAGTATAGTTGGCAGTTTACAGCCCCAGCATTTT. It encodes CASSIVGSLQPQHF.

The chain carries TRBV6-6 and TRBJ1-5, with 7 bases aligning to TRBD1. The V and J ends lost 7 bases and 2 bases, in that order; junction bases with no gene match: 5. CDR3 length: 14 residues. CDR1 and CDR2 from the germline V gene are MNHNY and SVGAGI (reference sequence). CDR3: CASMEGARNQPQHF. The DNA of the CDR3 is TGTGCCAGCATGGAGGGGGCGCGCAATCAGCCCCAGCATTTT.

In the case of this clone: One end of the junction fails to match germline, which may point to a read error. The same CDR3 also results from other DNA sequences found in this sample. The rearrangement links TRBV6-5 to TRBJ2-7; D is uncertain. This CDR3 is built from 14 residues. From germline, CDR1 is MNHEY and CDR2 SVGAGI. The CDR3 here is CASSYSIFGGEQYF. The CDR3 DNA follows: TGTGCCAGCAGTTACTCGATTTTCGGCGGCGAGCAGTACTTT.

About this clone itself: One end of the junction varies from germline; a read error may be responsible. The chain couples TRBV7-9 to TRBJ1-5, with D perhaps TRBD1 (5 bases). The germline V gene has CDR1 SEHNR and CDR2 FQNEAQ (reference sequence). The CDR3 is 15 amino acids. The CDR3 bases are TGTTCCAGCAGCTCGGCCGGGACTAACGAGGGGCCCCAGCATTTT. It encodes CSSSSAGTNEGPQHF.

The V gene is TRBV19, the J gene TRBJ2-3; 10 bases are shared with TRBD2. The trim removed 6 bases at V and 3 bases at J, leaving 6 bases unmatched. Per germline, CDR1 LNHDA and CDR2 SQIVND (reference sequence). The CDR3 runs to 15 residues. The CDR3 spells CASSRSSGSTDTQYF. The CDR3, as DNA: TGTGCCAGTAGCCGCTCTAGCGGGAGTACAGATACGCAGTATTTT.

V is TRBV19 and J is TRBJ2-5, with TRBD1 matching 11 bases. This CDR3 is 14 amino acids long. Trimming took 6 bases from V and 5 from J; bases not matched to a gene: 5. Germline V gene data show CDR1 as LNHDA and CDR2 as SQIVND (reference sequence). The CDR3 protein is CASSRDRGYETQYF. Here the CDR3 DNA reads TGTGCCAGTAGCCGGGACAGGGGGTACGAGACCCAGTACTTC.

This clone was picked up a small number of times. The chain carries TRBV7-8 and TRBJ2-1; 12 bases match TRBD2. The CDR3 spans 15 residues. The trim removed 4 bases at V and 6 bases at J, leaving 4 bases unmatched. Germline V gives CDR1 SGHVS, CDR2 FQNEAQ. CDR3 nucleotide sequence: TGTGCCAGCAGCTCGACTAGCGGGAGATCCAATGAGCAGTTCTTC. It encodes CASSSTSGRSNEQFF.

Of note for this clone: Germline is not matched at one junction end, which may reflect a read error. The chain carries TRBV7-9 and TRBJ2-3; no definite D call. CDR3 size: 12 residues. Germline-derived CDR1 and CDR2 are SEHNR and FQNEAQ (reference sequence). The CDR3 sequence is CSSSFTANTQYF. The CDR3 region has the DNA TGTTCCAGCAGCTTCACAGCTAATACGCAGTATTTT.

V is TRBV15 and J is TRBJ2-6; D is ambiguous. Germline lookup yields CDR1 LNHNV and CDR2 YYDKDF (reference sequence). Trimming stripped 0 bases from V and 0 bases from J, with 9 bases between. The CDR3 runs to 17 residues. The CDR3 spells CATSRDGLASGANVLTF. The CDR3 nucleotides are TGTGCCACCAGCAGAGATGGGCTGGCCTCTGGGGCCAACGTCCTGACTTTC.

The chain has TRBV29-1 and TRBJ1-2; D ambiguous. V shed 5 bases and J shed 4 bases, with 8 bases lying between them. The germline V gene encodes CDR1 SQVTM and CDR2 ANQGSEA. The CDR3 has 11 amino acids. The CDR3 nucleotides read TGCAGCGTTTCGCACGGCTATGGCTACACCTTC. As protein: CSVSHGYGYTF.

This clone occurred a few times. This chain links TRBV18 with TRBJ1-3; no definite D call. The CDR3 consists of 16 residues. V dropped 6 bases and J dropped 1 base, with 16 bases sitting between them. CDR1 is KGHSH and CDR2 is LQKENI in the germline V gene. CDR3 bases: TGTGCCAGCTCGGCAGATACCGGGTTTTCTGGAAACACCATATATTTT. Its translation: CASSADTGFSGNTIYF.

J is TRBJ1-3 and V is TRBV11-3, with D possibly matching TRBD1 (5 bases). This CDR3 is built from 14 residues. Germline V CDR1 and CDR2: SGHNT, YENEEA. Trimming took off 4 bases at V and 4 bases at J, with 11 bases between the two ends. The CDR3 spells CASSSDTGGNTIYF. As DNA, the CDR3 is TGTGCCAGCAGCTCCGACACAGGAGGAAACACCATATATTTT.

V and J are TRBV5-4 and TRBJ2-7; 10 positions agree with TRBD2. CDR1 and CDR2 (germline): SGHNT, YYREEE (reference sequence). The CDR3 covers 14 residues. V dropped 1 base and J dropped 5; count of bases not matched to a gene: 3. The CDR3 region is CASSLTSGEDEQYF. The CDR3 bases are TGTGCCAGCAGCTTGACTAGCGGGGAGGACGAGCAGTACTTC.

V and J are TRBV12-5 and TRBJ2-7; 13 nucleotides agree with TRBD2. CDR3 length: 17 residues. After removal of 2 bases from V and 4 bases from J, the junction contained 8 bases not matched to a gene. The V gene's germline CDR1 is LGHNT and CDR2 FRNRAP. CDR3 sequence (DNA): TGTGCTAGTGGTTTGTCCCCCGGACTAGCGGGGGTATACGAGCAGTACTTC. Its translation is CASGLSPGLAGVYEQYF.

This rearrangement joins TRBV7-2 to TRBJ2-5, with D tentatively TRBD2 (6 bases). V lost 1 base, J lost 5 bases, and 11 bases lay in between. CDR1 and CDR2 from the germline V gene are SGHTA and FQGNSA. This CDR3 is 14 amino acids long. The DNA for the CDR3 is TGTGCCAGCAGCTTAGGGGACTGGGAGGAGACCCAGTACTTC. The encoded protein is CASSLGDWEETQYF.

The chain recombines TRBV6-6 with TRBJ2-5, with a weak D call TRBD2 (5 bases). This CDR3 contains 14 residues. The ends were cut back, 6 bases at V and 2 bases at J, with 13 bases in the middle. Germline V gene data show CDR1 as MNHNY and CDR2 as SVGAGI (reference sequence). The CDR3 is CASSLGRGQETQYF. CDR3 DNA: TGTGCCAGCAGCCTAGGGAGAGGACAAGAGACCCAGTACTTC.

This clone came up a few times. V is TRBV4-1 and J is TRBJ1-4; D remains unclear. CDR3 length equals 14 residues. The germline V and J ends were trimmed by 2 bases and 7 bases, with 11 bases remaining between them. Germline lookup yields CDR1 MGHRA and CDR2 YSYEKL. The chain's CDR3 is CASSQRGPGEKLFF. The CDR3 bases are TGCGCCAGCAGCCAACGAGGGCCGGGTGAAAAACTGTTTTTT.

The chain recombines TRBV5-1 with TRBJ2-5, with 7 bases fitting TRBD2. The CDR3 covers 16 residues. Germline CDR1 is SGHRS and CDR2 is YFSETQ. Losses at the gene ends were 6 bases for V and 1 base for J; bases not matched to a gene: 12. The CDR3 region is CASTHSQGGLQETQYF. The CDR3 coding sequence is TGCGCCAGCACCCACTCGCAGGGAGGGCTCCAAGAGACCCAGTACTTC.